This is a list of T cell receptor beta chains from one sample in a study of human T cells and chemical hapten exposure. MiXCR, run by TCRdb on the RACE reads, gives a single entry per CDR3 protein. Of under 130,000 distinct CDR3 sequences listed, approximately 36% are singletons. The sequencing here drew on whole blood, taken in connection with sensitization to the hapten diphenylcyclopropenone (DPC). These receptors were obtained from a man aged 40-50 years with alopecia areata. Some clones in this sample may be carry-over from other donors' samples. The CDR3 runs from the conserved cysteine through the conserved F or W. D genes are given only for firm matches. Some rows mark clone size as missing; the rest say once, few, many or name a class of expanded clone.

CDR3aa: CASSQELGRDQNIQYF
CDR3nt: TGCGCCAGCAGCCAAGAGCTAGGAAGGGACCAAAACATTCAGTACTTC
abundance: NA
v_gene: TRBV4-3
j_gene: TRBJ2-4
d_gene: NA

CDR3aa: CASTEGSPLHF
CDR3nt: TGTGCCAGCACCGAGGGGTCACCCCTCCACTTT
abundance: few
v_gene: TRBV2
j_gene: TRBJ1-6
d_gene: NA

CDR3aa: CASSLSPINEQFF
CDR3nt: TGTGCCAGCAGCTTATCCCCGATCAATGAGCAGTTCTTC
abundance: few
v_gene: TRBV7-3
j_gene: TRBJ2-1
d_gene: NA

CDR3aa: CASSSDRVTGANVLTF
CDR3nt: TGCGCCAGCAGCTCGGACAGGGTGACTGGGGCCAACGTCCTGACTTTC
abundance: NA
v_gene: TRBV5-1
j_gene: TRBJ2-6
d_gene: TRBD1

CDR3aa: CASSQGGLAKNIQYF
CDR3nt: TGTGCCAGCAGTCAGGGGGGCCTAGCCAAAAACATTCAGTACTTC
abundance: NA
v_gene: TRBV28
j_gene: TRBJ2-4
d_gene: NA

CDR3aa: CASSYDSGRYEETQYF
CDR3nt: TGTGCCAGCAGTTACGATAGCGGGAGATATGAAGAGACCCAGTACTTC
abundance: NA
v_gene: TRBV6-2/TRBV6-3
j_gene: TRBJ2-5
d_gene: TRBD2

CDR3aa: CASSSRTSGYTYEQYF
CDR3nt: TGTGCCAGCAGCTCACGGACTAGCGGGTACACCTACGAGCAGTACTTC
abundance: NA
v_gene: TRBV3-1
j_gene: TRBJ2-7
d_gene: TRBD2

CDR3aa: CASSFGQGENQPQHF
CDR3nt: TGTGCCAGCAGCTTCGGCCAGGGGGAAAATCAGCCCCAGCATTTT
abundance: NA
v_gene: TRBV7-9
j_gene: TRBJ1-5
d_gene: TRBD1

CDR3aa: CSVLGGGANIQYF
CDR3nt: TGCAGCGTCCTAGGGGGAGGGGCAAACATTCAGTACTTC
abundance: NA
v_gene: TRBV29-1
j_gene: TRBJ2-4
d_gene: NA

CDR3aa: CASSRVGREKETQYF
CDR3nt: TGTGCCAGCAGCCGCGTAGGGCGGGAGAAGGAGACCCAGTACTTC
abundance: NA
v_gene: TRBV7-9
j_gene: TRBJ2-5
d_gene: TRBD2

CDR3aa: CASEDVNNEQFF
CDR3nt: TGTGCCAGCGAGGACGTAAACAATGAGCAGTTCTTC
abundance: NA
v_gene: TRBV6-5
j_gene: TRBJ2-1
d_gene: NA

CDR3aa: CAISDSGQVFSGANVLTF
CDR3nt: TGTGCCATCAGTGACTCTGGACAGGTTTTCTCTGGGGCCAACGTCCTGACTTTC
abundance: few
v_gene: TRBV10-3
j_gene: TRBJ2-6
d_gene: TRBD1

CDR3aa: CASSFGGRRNEQYF
CDR3nt: TGTGCCAGCAGCTTTGGGGGGCGCAGGAACGAGCAGTACTTC
abundance: many
v_gene: TRBV5-4
j_gene: TRBJ2-7
d_gene: NA

CDR3aa: CASSLERAGTGELFF
CDR3nt: TGTGCCAGCAGCTTGGAACGGGCAGGAACCGGGGAGCTGTTTTTT
abundance: few
v_gene: TRBV5-4
j_gene: TRBJ2-2
d_gene: NA

CDR3aa: CASSQETGVETGELFF
CDR3nt: TGCGCCAGCAGCCAAGAAACAGGGGTTGAGACCGGGGAGCTGTTTTTT
abundance: few
v_gene: TRBV4-3
j_gene: TRBJ2-2
d_gene: TRBD1

CDR3aa: CASSPRQRYNEKLFF
CDR3nt: TGTGCCAGCAGCCCGCGCCAGCGATATAATGAAAAACTGTTTTTT
abundance: NA
v_gene: TRBV7-9
j_gene: TRBJ1-4
d_gene: NA

CDR3aa: CASSSQRGSSYNEQFF
CDR3nt: TGTGCCAGCAGCTCCCAGCGGGGGAGCTCCTACAATGAGCAGTTCTTC
abundance: NA
v_gene: TRBV11-2
j_gene: TRBJ2-1
d_gene: TRBD2

CDR3aa: CASRPGGSYNEQFF
CDR3nt: TGTGCCAGCAGGCCAGGTGGGTCCTACAATGAGCAGTTCTTC
abundance: NA
v_gene: TRBV6-2/TRBV6-3
j_gene: TRBJ2-1
d_gene: NA

CDR3aa: CASSPSHGAGEAFF
CDR3nt: TGTGCCAGCAGCCCCTCGCACGGGGCCGGTGAAGCTTTCTTT
abundance: NA
v_gene: TRBV7-9
j_gene: TRBJ1-1
d_gene: NA

CDR3aa: CASSRMEGVPYNEQFF
CDR3nt: TGTGCCAGCAGCCGCATGGAAGGGGTCCCCTACAATGAGCAGTTCTTC
abundance: NA
v_gene: TRBV3-1
j_gene: TRBJ2-1
d_gene: NA

CDR3aa: CASSMGLGSQETQYF
CDR3nt: TGTGCCAGCAGCATGGGGCTAGGGTCCCAAGAGACCCAGTACTTC
abundance: NA
v_gene: TRBV5-4
j_gene: TRBJ2-5
d_gene: NA

CDR3aa: CASSQDLGGRRSGYTF
CDR3nt: TGCGCCAGCAGCCAAGATCTAGGGGGGAGACGGAGTGGCTACACCTTC
abundance: few
v_gene: TRBV4-3
j_gene: TRBJ1-2
d_gene: NA

CDR3aa: CASSYDPGSSGNTIYF
CDR3nt: TGTGCCAGCAGTTACGATCCGGGGAGCTCTGGAAACACCATATATTTT
abundance: few
v_gene: TRBV6-2/TRBV6-3
j_gene: TRBJ1-3
d_gene: NA